The sequence of this T cell receptor (beta chain) was determined in a study of EBV T-cell therapy then PD-1 blockade in nasopharyngeal carcinoma. V gave up 10 bases and J gave up 5 bases, with 6 bases separating them. The CDR3 covers 10 residues. In germline, CDR1 is MNHEY, CDR2 SMNVEV (reference sequence). The treatment was: AdE1-LMPpoly-expanded autologous EBV-specific T-cell therapy followed by anti-PD-1 nivolumab. As concerns this clone: Its cognate antigen is unknown.

The assay was immunoSEQ multiplex PCR, and TCRdb's table has in-frame clones only and misses some. The sample records 20,000 to 25,000 clones, 70% to 85% being singletons. This sequence originates from a man aged 40-50 years with nasopharyngeal carcinoma. This chain links TRBV27 with TRBJ1-5; D is unresolved. This material consisted of CD8+ T cells from blood, taken at day -245 from a patient whose treatment included autologous EBV-specific T cells and nivolumab. The CDR3 here is CAIGDQPQHF. CDR3 coding DNA: TGTGCCATCGGCGATCAGCCCCAGCATTTT.